This T cell receptor beta chain was recovered during a study of CD8+CD57+ T cells in acquired aplastic anemia. On this clonotype: Because the CDR3's place on the DNA is in doubt, the DNA is left out and the CDR3 is given as listed by TCRdb.

Germline V gives CDR1 KGHSY, CDR2 FQNENV. A total of 20 residues make up the CDR3, ends included. Both TCR beta VDJ combination and CDR3 sequence profiling were carried out. Genomic DNA was the template for this profiling. TCRdb ran MiXCR on the reads and lists one entry per CDR3 protein. This sample has about 42,000 distinct CDR3 sequences, with approximately 67% found just once. The chain links TRBV16 to TRBJ2-7; the table gives TRBD1 as D, unverified against the DNA. The sequencing sample was made of sorted CD4+, CD8+, or CD8+CD57+ T cells (not recorded which) from PBMCs. This receptor was identified in a human donor in good health, serving as a control. CDR3 loop: CASSQSAETQYFGPGYEQYF.